The TCR beta chain under discussion was sequenced for a study of regulatory T cells in long-lasting Graves disease (dated by TCRdb to the early 2020s). About the study as a whole: Antithyroid drugs had been taken for less than 3 months by newly diagnosed Graves' disease patients. Patients with persistent Graves' disease were compared with patients with newly diagnosed Graves' disease using TCR sequencing and RNA sequencing of peripheral blood. The study took place in China and was registered as a clinical trial. A total of around 35 samples underwent TCR sequencing: about 13 from persistent and about 20 from newly diagnosed Graves' disease patients.

General conclusions and limits of the study: Preferential use of TRBV28, TRBJ1-2 and TRBJ2-5 was observed in persistent disease, whereas TRBV20-1 and TRBJ2-1 were favored in newly diagnosed disease. As a limitation, the authors acknowledged that the small sample size may reduce accuracy. More public clonotypes were shared among persistent patients (2,741) than among newly diagnosed patients (roughly 1,000). Only peripheral blood was studied, because thyroid tissue, the primary lesion, was inaccessible. Compared with newly diagnosed patients, persistent Graves' disease patients had lower TCR Shannon entropy and fewer highly expanded clones, which suggests clonal expansion. Sequencing and analysis were limited to the TCR beta chain.

The library was obtained by multiplex PCR. The sample was run on an Illumina HiSeq 4000. iRepertoire HTBI primers and Arm-PCR amplification of CDR3 regions were used to construct TCR beta libraries. Gel purification was performed on PCR products prior to sequencing. In the original analysis: Gene usage analysis of CDR3 amino acid clonotypes relied on the roughly 60 TRBV and fewer than 15 TRBJ segments identified across samples. COPE and FqMerger were used to merge filtered high-quality paired reads into contigs. BLAST was used to align contigs to IMGT TRBV, TRBD and TRBJ reference genes, with CDR3 defined following IMGT. Any clonotype with a frequency above 0.1% was counted as a highly expanded clone. Repertoire diversity was measured by Shannon entropy, and V-J evenness by the Gini coefficient. Public clonotypes were defined as clonotypes shared by more than one individual. Using fastp at Q25 and MiXCR, TCRdb reprocessed the public reads and kept productive beta chains. Each entry is one CDR3 protein sequence, shown with its most common DNA and genes. The V and J calls here are based on TCRdb, not the publication. A total of 350,000 to 400,000 distinct CDR3 sequences appear in this sample, around a sixth of them only once. The ten largest clones capture about a fifth of the sample.

This clonotype was seen repeatedly, ten times or more. The antigen it binds to is not known. No base qualities exist here, and no much larger clone lies one base off it. From the cysteine through the phenylalanine, the CDR3 covers 12 amino acids. Only CDR3 DNA remains: 36 bases, in frame from the first base. V is clipped by 4 bases and J by 8 bases, and the sequence between their germline boundaries is 10 bases long. CDR1 is given as MNHEY and CDR2 as SMNVEV, both from the germline V gene (reference sequence). The sample's time point label, decoded: newly diagnosed GD, antithyroid drugs for less than 3 months. For both TCR sequencing and RNA sequencing, RNA was extracted from PBMCs using TRIzol. The diagnosis of Graves' disease followed American Thyroid Association guidelines. The patients came from an endocrinology department in Xi'an, China. Each patient gave 8.5 to 9.5 milliliters of peripheral blood, collected in an EDTA anticoagulant tube. Ficoll Paque Plus density gradient separation was used to isolate PBMCs, and no additional T cell sorting was done. An Agilent 2100 Bioanalyzer and agarose gel were used to assess RNA quality, and a NanoDrop 2000 was used to measure RNA concentration.

Here the chain combines TRBV27 and TRBJ2-3; a tentative D call is TRBD2 (5 bases match). The sample was peripheral blood mononuclear cells (PBMCs), taken at new diagnosis, from a patient treated with antithyroid drugs. This sequence was found in a female donor with Graves disease. The DNA sequence is TGTGCCAGCAGTTCCCCGGGGTCTACGCAGTATTTT. Protein translation: CASSSPGSTQYF.